This passage covers 24 T cell receptor beta chains from one sample sequenced in a study of OX40 agonist ivuxolimab in advanced cancers. This table comes from immunoSEQ multiplex PCR, and its TCRdb copy is limited to in-frame clones, with some not included. The sample carries fewer than 100,000 clones, roughly nine tenths recorded once. The sequencing used CD4+ or CD8+ T cells sorted from blood, collected in a trial of the OX40 agonist ivuxolimab. Every receptor here comes from an adult with an advanced solid tumor such as melanoma, head and neck, liver or kidney cancer.

This sequence joins TRBV27 and TRBJ2-5; 12 bases align to TRBD2. In germline, CDR1 is MNHEY, CDR2 SMNVEV (reference sequence). Unmatched junction bases numbered 6, after V lost 3 bases and J lost 4 bases. The CDR3 is made up of 16 amino acids. In nucleotides, the CDR3 is TGTGCCAGCAGTTTCCTAGCGGGGGGGCCGGGAGAGACCCAGTACTTC. Amino acid sequence: CASSFLAGGPGETQYF.

This chain links TRBV6-1 with TRBJ2-5; no clear D. Germline V CDR1 and CDR2: MNHNS, SASEGT. The CDR3 spans 14 residues. The germline V and J ends were trimmed by 2 bases and 6 bases, with 13 bases remaining between them. CDR3: CASSETAIGQTQYF. For the CDR3, the DNA is TGTGCCAGCAGTGAAACTGCGATCGGACAGACCCAGTACTTC.

V is TRBV18 and J is TRBJ1-2; possible D gene TRBD1, 5 bases. CDR1 is KGHSH and CDR2 is LQKENI in the germline V gene. The V end was cut by 0 bases, the J end by 2 bases, with 7 bases between. CDR3 size: 14 residues. CDR3 sequence: CASSPPGQNYGYTF. The CDR3 bases are TGTGCCAGCTCACCACCTGGACAAAACTATGGCTACACCTTC.

The V call is TRBV2, the J call TRBJ1-2; D may be TRBD1 (5 bases). Per the germline V gene, CDR1 is SNHLY and CDR2 is FYNNEI. V lost 5 bases, J lost 8 bases, and 18 bases lay in between. The CDR3 has 14 residues. The CDR3 loop is CASSPDPGKSGYTF. The CDR3 coding sequence is TGTGCCAGCAGTCCCGATCCAGGGAAATCGGGCTACACCTTC.

The chain couples TRBV5-6 to TRBJ1-2, with 9 positions matching TRBD1. The germline V gene encodes CDR1 SGHDT and CDR2 YYEEEE. The CDR3 covers 16 residues. With 0 bases clipped from V and 3 bases from J, the junction kept 6 bases outside the gene matches. The CDR3 nucleotides are TGTGCCAGCAGCTTGGAGAACAGGGGGCCTTACTATGGCTACACCTTC. As protein: CASSLENRGPYYGYTF.

This chain joins TRBV29-1 and TRBJ2-2; 8 nucleotides agree with TRBD1. CDR3 length equals 12 residues. Germline assignment: CDR1 SQVTM and CDR2 ANQGSEA. The chain's CDR3 is CSAGGWTGELFF. The CDR3 DNA is TGCAGTGCAGGGGGCTGGACCGGGGAGCTGTTTTTT.

This chain connects TRBV13 to TRBJ2-7, with no clear D. This CDR3 has 15 residues. Germline V gene sequence: CDR1 PRHDT, CDR2 FYEKMQ (reference sequence). V dropped 4 bases and J dropped 6 bases, with 19 bases sitting between them. The CDR3 reads CASSSTRGSRPEQYF. The CDR3 nucleotides read TGTGCCAGCAGCTCGACCCGAGGTAGCAGGCCCGAGCAGTACTTC. The variable domain in full, completed from reference TRBV13 and TRBJ2-7, reads AAGVIQSPRHLIKEKRETATLKCYPIPRHDTVYWYQQGPGQDPQFLISFYEKMQSDKGSIPDRFSAQQFSDYHSELNMSSLELGDSALYFCASSSTRGSRPEQYFGPGTRLTVT.

The count of this clone is one. The CDR3 DNA follows: TGTGCCAGCAGTTTATTGTCCCCTCGAGGGGAGCTGTTTTTT. This codes for CASSLLSPRGELFF. The chain joins TRBV28 to TRBJ2-2; D uncertain. V was trimmed by 1 base and J by 8 bases, leaving 11 bases between them. Per the germline V gene, CDR1 is MDHEN and CDR2 is SYDVKM. CDR3 length equals 14 residues. Supplemented by reference TRBV28 and TRBJ2-2, the full variable domain reads DVKVTQSSRYLVKRTGEKVFLECVQDMDHENMFWYRQDPGLGLRLIYFSYDVKMKEKGDIPEGYSVSREKKERFSLILESASTNQTSMYLCASSLLSPRGELFFGEGSRLTVL.

V usage is TRBV5-1 and J usage is TRBJ1-1, with D perhaps TRBD1 (6 bases). Germline values: CDR1 SGHRS, CDR2 YFSETQ. The CDR3 totals 14 residues. The V end was cut by 2 bases, the J end by 4 bases, with 12 bases between. The CDR3 bases are TGCGCCAGCAGCTTTACAGGGCTGAGCACTGAAGCTTTCTTT. Protein: CASSFTGLSTEAFF.

This chain links TRBV28 with TRBJ1-5; D might be TRBD1 (6 bases). V was pared by 5 bases and J by 4 bases, with 18 bases between. This CDR3 comprises 16 residues. Germline V gene data show CDR1 as MDHEN and CDR2 as SYDVKM. The CDR3 loop reads CASSPPGASVNQPQHF. CDR3 bases: TGTGCCAGCAGTCCCCCAGGGGCGTCAGTTAATCAGCCCCAGCATTTT. The whole variable domain, filled in from reference TRBV28 and TRBJ1-5, reads DVKVTQSSRYLVKRTGEKVFLECVQDMDHENMFWYRQDPGLGLRLIYFSYDVKMKEKGDIPEGYSVSREKKERFSLILESASTNQTSMYLCASSPPGASVNQPQHFGDGTRLSIL.

V gene TRBV5-1 combines with J gene TRBJ2-5, with TRBD1 as a possible D gene (5 bases). V lost 1 base and J lost 4, with 5 bases in between. The CDR3 runs 12 residues. Per the germline V gene, CDR1 is SGHRS and CDR2 is YFSETQ. CDR3 nucleotide sequence: TGCGCCAGCAGCTTGACAGGAGAGACCCAGTACTTC. Its protein product is CASSLTGETQYF.

The chain uses TRBV15 and TRBJ2-7; the D gene is possibly TRBD2 (6 bases). Between the trimmed V and J ends, which lost 4 bases and 3 bases, there was a span of 16 bases. The germline V gene encodes CDR1 LNHNV and CDR2 YYDKDF (reference sequence). The CDR3 runs 15 residues. In DNA form, the CDR3 reads TGTGCCACCAGCATATCCCGACTAGGGGTCTACGAGCAGTACTTC. Its protein product is CATSISRLGVYEQYF.

Here the CDR3 reads CASSDWGPETQYF. CDR3 in DNA: TGCGCCAGCAGTGACTGGGGGCCAGAGACCCAGTACTTC. This sequence joins TRBV10-2 and TRBJ2-5; possible D gene TRBD1, 6 bases. Germline V lookup: CDR1 WSHSY, CDR2 SAAADI. The V gene lost 3 bases and the J gene lost 4 bases, with 9 bases spanning the gap. This CDR3 region has 13 residues.

This rearrangement joins TRBV5-1 to TRBJ2-3; 9 bases align to TRBD2. J was trimmed by 6 bases and V by 5 bases; bases with no gene match: 10. Germline CDR1 SGHRS, CDR2 YFSETQ. This CDR3 has 15 residues. Written as DNA, the CDR3 is TGCGCCAGCAGTCAGCGGCGGGGGGGCCGGGATACGCAGTATTTT. Translation: CASSQRRGGRDTQYF.

This chain links TRBV5-1 with TRBJ2-1, with 7 nucleotides matching TRBD2. Germline-derived CDR1 and CDR2 are SGHRS and YFSETQ. V was clipped by 1 base and J by 10 bases; unmatched bases: 11. This CDR3 has 15 residues. The CDR3 sequence: CASSLLSLAQGEQFF. In DNA, the CDR3 is TGCGCCAGCAGCTTGCTTTCACTAGCGCAGGGAGAGCAGTTCTTC.

The V and J genes are TRBV7-2 and TRBJ2-1, with D tentatively TRBD1 (6 bases). The CDR3 loop spans 13 amino acids. V was cut by 1 base and J by 8 bases, with 9 bases left in between. The V gene's germline CDR1 is SGHTA and CDR2 FQGNSA. CDR3 sequence (DNA): TGTGCCAGCAGCTTAGGTTGGACAGATGAGCAGTTCTTC. Its protein product is CASSLGWTDEQFF. Variable domain in full (rest from reference TRBV7-2 and TRBJ2-1): GAGVSQSPSNKVTEKGKDVELRCDPISGHTALYWYRQSLGQGLEFLIYFQGNSAPDKSGLPSDRFSAERTGGSVSTLTIQRTQQEDSAVYLCASSLGWTDEQFFGPGTRLTVL.

In the case of this clone: At the DNA level, this CDR3 is encoded by other sequences in the same sample as well. The DNA for the CDR3 is TGTGCCAGCAGCTCGATAGGCCGGCTGAACACCGGGGAGCTGTTTTTT. Protein product: CASSSIGRLNTGELFF. The V call is TRBV7-9, the J call TRBJ2-2, with D unclear. V was shortened by 4 bases and J by 1 base, with 13 bases between the two germline ends. Per germline, CDR1 SEHNR and CDR2 FQNEAQ (reference sequence). This CDR3 comprises 16 residues.

The CDR3 region has the DNA TGTGCCAGCTCCCACTTTGGGGGGGCGAATCAGCCCCAGCATTTT. This translates into CASSHFGGANQPQHF. The chain combines TRBV18 with TRBJ1-5, with D perhaps matching TRBD1 (6 bases). The V gene's germline CDR1 is KGHSH and CDR2 LQKENI. The CDR3 totals 15 residues. The V gene lost 6 bases and the J gene lost 4 bases, with 16 bases spanning the gap. The whole variable domain, remainder taken from reference TRBV18 and TRBJ1-5, is NAGVMQNPRHLVRRRGQEARLRCSPMKGHSHVYWYRQLPEEGLKFMVYLQKENIIDESGMPKERFSAEFPKEGPSILRIQQVVRGDSAAYFCASSHFGGANQPQHFGDGTRLSIL.

Only a few counts were recorded for this clone. CDR3 nucleotide sequence: TGCGCCAGCAGCTTGGGGGGGGCCGGGGCCCAGTACTTC. This codes for CASSLGGAGAQYF. The chain links TRBV5-1 to TRBJ2-5; D is possibly TRBD1 or TRBD2 (6 bases each). Germline V gives CDR1 SGHRS, CDR2 YFSETQ. Deletions cut 0 bases from V and 9 bases from J, with 12 bases between. There are 13 residues in the CDR3.

The rearrangement links TRBV19 to TRBJ2-1; no clear D gene. The CDR3 length is 13 residues. With 1 base removed from V and 8 bases from J, the gap between germline ends came to 9 bases. Germline V gives CDR1 LNHDA, CDR2 SQIVND (reference sequence). CDR3 DNA: TGTGCCAGTAGTATAGCCGGCTCAGATGAGCAGTTCTTC. Its protein product is CASSIAGSDEQFF.

The chain joins TRBV28 to TRBJ2-3; D gene ambiguous. CDR3 length: 14 residues. Germline V lookup: CDR1 MDHEN, CDR2 SYDVKM. Trimming took 4 bases from V and 4 from J, leaving 12 bases between them. Here the CDR3 DNA reads TGTGCCAGCAGTTATCCTTTCCAGGCAGATACGCAGTATTTT. This translates into CASSYPFQADTQYF.

The V gene is TRBV25-1, the J gene TRBJ2-1, with a weak D call TRBD2 (6 bases). The length of the CDR3 is 14 residues. V was shortened by 6 bases and J by 8 bases, with 17 bases between the two germline ends. Germline lookup yields CDR1 MGHDK and CDR2 SYGVNS. Here the CDR3 DNA reads TGTGCCAGCAGCTCCCGGGTCTCGGGGGATGAGCAGTTCTTC. It is translated as CASSSRVSGDEQFF.

Notes on this clone: The missing conserved phenylalanine or tryptophan at the end of this CDR3 makes a read error likely. The limits of the CDR3 on the DNA are not certain, so only TCRdb's listed CDR3 is given. The chain links TRBV28 to TRBJ1-2; the D call of TRBD1 is as the table states it, not checked on the DNA. The CDR3 is 13 amino acids long, termini counted. Germline V lookup: CDR1 MDHEN, CDR2 SYDVKM. CDR3 sequence: CASSASPSGTSTI.

The rearrangement links TRBV29-1 to TRBJ2-3; the D gene could be TRBD1 or TRBD2 (5 bases each). Germline assignment: CDR1 SQVTM and CDR2 ANQGSEA. The V gene lost 4 bases and the J gene lost 4 bases, with 6 bases spanning the gap. The CDR3 has 11 residues. The CDR3 reads CSVGGSDTQYF. The CDR3 nucleotides read TGCAGCGTTGGGGGGTCAGATACGCAGTATTTT.